The rows below give T cell receptor beta chains drawn from one sample of a study of Ad26.COV2.S vaccination and SARS-CoV-2 variants. Sequenced by immunoSEQ multiplex PCR; TCRdb stores in-frame clones only, minus some. The sample lists 430,000 or so clones, approximately 89% occurring once. Sample: peripheral blood, taken in a trial of Ad26.COV2.S vaccine versus placebo. The receptor set was obtained from a person between 18 and 60 years old who received the Ad26.COV2.S COVID-19 vaccine or a placebo. CDR3s include the opening cysteine and the closing phenylalanine or tryptophan. Each record gives: J gene, V gene, D gene, clone size, CDR3 DNA, CDR3 protein. D genes are given only for firm matches. Size is stated for part of the rows, as once, few or many counts, or as a class when the clone is expanded.

>TRBJ2-3|TRBV4-1|TRBD2|-
TGCGCCAGCAGCCAGGGACCGGGACTAGCGGGAGTATCAGGAGATACGCAGTATTTT
CASSQGPGLAGVSGDTQYF
>TRBJ2-5|TRBV5-4|TRBD1|once
TGTGCCAGCAGCTTCCGGACAGGCCAAGAGACCCAGTACTTC
CASSFRTGQETQYF
>TRBJ2-1|TRBV20-1|-|-
TGCAGTGCAGGGACCCTCGCCGTGCAGTTCTTC
CSAGTLAVQFF
>TRBJ1-1|TRBV6-2/TRBV6-3|TRBD1|-
TGTGCCAGCAGCTCTACTACAGGGGGCAACACTGAAGCTTTCTTT
CASSSTTGGNTEAFF
>TRBJ2-4|TRBV7-2|TRBD2|-
TGTGCCAGCAGCTTTTCCCTGGGGGGGGGAAGAAACATTCAGTACTTC
CASSFSLGGGRNIQYF
>TRBJ1-4|TRBV5-1|-|-
TGCGCCAGCAGCTACTACTCGACCGACCTCCCTTCTGAAAAACTGTTTTTT
CASSYYSTDLPSEKLFF
>TRBJ2-5|TRBV19|TRBD2|-
TGTGCCAGTACCTCCGGAGTTTGGGCGGGAGGTCCTGAGACCCAGTACTTC
CASTSGVWAGGPETQYF
>TRBJ1-2|TRBV19|-|-
TGTGCCACCCGACGGGAGGGTCAAACCATCTATGGCTACACCTTC
CATRREGQTIYGYTF
>TRBJ2-3|TRBV15|TRBD2|-
TGTGCCACCAGCAGAGGTGGACTAGCGGGGGGCACAGATACGCAGTATTTT
CATSRGGLAGGTDTQYF
>TRBJ2-5|TRBV7-2|-|-
TGTGCCAGCAGCTTCGGTGGGGGGGGCGAGACCCAGTACTTC
CASSFGGGGETQYF
>TRBJ2-5|TRBV4-3|TRBD2|-
TGCGCCAGCAGCCAAGAGCGGGGGGGCCAAGAGACCCAGTACTTC
CASSQERGGQETQYF
>TRBJ2-3|TRBV3-1/TRBV3-2|TRBD1|-
TGTGCCAGCAGCCCACAGGGGTTTACGCAGTATTTT
CASSPQGFTQYF
>TRBJ1-2|TRBV10-3|-|once
TGTGCCATCAGTGACGGAACCACAGGGTCGTATGGCTACACCTTC
CAISDGTTGSYGYTF
>TRBJ2-5|TRBV7-9|TRBD2|-
TGTGCCAGCAGCCCCTTAGCGGGAGGGGGAGAGACCCAGTACTTC
CASSPLAGGGETQYF
>TRBJ1-2|TRBV5-1|-|-
TGCGCCAGCAGCTTTGATAGGGCGGCCCATGGCTACACCTTC
CASSFDRAAHGYTF
>TRBJ1-5|TRBV19|TRBD1|-
TGTGCCAGTAGCCCCGGGACAGGGGTTCAGCCCCAGCATTTT
CASSPGTGVQPQHF
>TRBJ2-7|TRBV28|TRBD1|-
TGTGCCAGCAGTTCACCGGGACAGGCCTACGAGCAGTACTTC
CASSSPGQAYEQYF
>TRBJ1-6|TRBV19|-|-
TGTGCCACCGGGACCCGCGGATCACCCCTCCACTTT
CATGTRGSPLHF
>TRBJ1-4|TRBV4-1|TRBD1|-
TGCGCCAGCAGCCAACTATACAGGGGGGCCACACTTGCAACTAATGAAAAACTGTTTTTT
CASSQLYRGATLATNEKLFF
>TRBJ2-6|TRBV6-5|-|-
TGTGCCTGCCGGCGGGGACCCTCTGGGGCCAACGTCCTGACTTTC
CACRRGPSGANVLTF
>TRBJ2-3|TRBV4-1|-|-
TGCGCCAGCAGCCAAGATCGAGCCCTGGATACGCAGTATTTT
CASSQDRALDTQYF
>TRBJ2-2|TRBV5-1|TRBD1|-
TGCGCCAGCAGCTTGCTCCCGGGACAGAGCAACACCGGGGAGCTGTTTTTT
CASSLLPGQSNTGELFF
>TRBJ2-2|TRBV18|-|-
TGTGCCAGCTCAAACCTTCTCGGCCGTCAGGGGCAATACACCGGGGAGCTGTTTTTT
CASSNLLGRQGQYTGELFF
>TRBJ1-6|TRBV5-6|-|-
TGTGCCAGCAGCTTGGGACCGACCTATAATTCACCCCTCCACTTT
CASSLGPTYNSPLHF
>TRBJ1-5|TRBV6-2/TRBV6-3|-|few
TGTGCCAGCAGTGGGTTGACCGGGGCCCCTGAGCATTTT
CASSGLTGAPEHF
>TRBJ2-5|TRBV15|-|-
TGTGCCACCAGCAGAGCGGGGGTCTTCGGGGGCCTCCAAGAGACCCAGTACTTC
CATSRAGVFGGLQETQYF
>TRBJ2-1|TRBV27|TRBD2|-
TGTGCCAGCACCTCAAGACTAGCGTGGGACAATGAGCAGTTCTTC
CASTSRLAWDNEQFF
>TRBJ1-5|TRBV28|-|-
TGTGCCAGCAGTTTGGTGCCAGGGGCGGCGGAGCAGCCCCAGCATTTT
CASSLVPGAAEQPQHF
>TRBJ1-6|TRBV5-6|-|-
TGTGCCAGCAGCTTTAGATTCAATTCACCCCTCCACTTT
CASSFRFNSPLHF
>TRBJ2-1|TRBV5-6|TRBD2|once
TGTGCCAGCAGTAGCCGGGGACTAGCGGGAGTGTACAATGAGCAGTTCTTC
CASSSRGLAGVYNEQFF
>TRBJ2-5|TRBV11-3|TRBD1|once
TGTGCCAGCAGCCGGACAGGGTCGTACCAAGAGACCCAGTACTTC
CASSRTGSYQETQYF
>TRBJ1-2|TRBV2|-|-
TGTGCCAGCAGTGAAGGCAGGGGCCATGGCTACACCTTC
CASSEGRGHGYTF
>TRBJ1-4|TRBV29-1|TRBD1|-
TGCAGCGTAGACTGGACAGGGAGCGAAAAACTGTTTTTT
CSVDWTGSEKLFF
>TRBJ1-2|TRBV5-1|TRBD1|-
TGCGCCAGCAGCTTGCCCACCACAACAGGGGGCGAGGGCTACACCTTC
CASSLPTTTGGEGYTF
>TRBJ1-4|TRBV29-1|-|-
TGCAGCGTTGCAGACGGGGTCACTAATGAAAAACTGTTTTTT
CSVADGVTNEKLFF
>TRBJ1-5|TRBV28|TRBD1|-
TGTGCCAGCAGACCCGGGACAGGTTATCAGCCCCAGCATTTT
CASRPGTGYQPQHF
>TRBJ1-1|TRBV28|-|-
TGTGCCAGCAGTTTCTCCGGGTACACTGAAGCTTTCTTT
CASSFSGYTEAFF
>TRBJ1-4|TRBV18|-|-
TGTGCCAGCTCACCAAGGAGTAAGGACACCCGAAATGAAAAACTGTTTTTT
CASSPRSKDTRNEKLFF
>TRBJ1-1|TRBV7-6|-|-
TGTGCCAGCAGCCCAAGGCTGAACACTGAAGCTTTCTTT
CASSPRLNTEAFF
>TRBJ2-7|TRBV27|-|-
TGTGCCAGCAGTTTATCTGGGGGCTTCTCCTACGAGCAGTACTTC
CASSLSGGFSYEQYF
>TRBJ1-2|TRBV18|-|-
TGTGCCAGCTCCCCCCTTGGGGGGCTTCGGAGTGGCTACACCTTC
CASSPLGGLRSGYTF
>TRBJ1-1|TRBV13|-|-
TGTGCCAGCAGCTTAGGCATAGAGGGTCTACCTGAAGCTTTCTTT
CASSLGIEGLPEAFF
>TRBJ2-4|TRBV6-2/TRBV6-3|-|-
TGTGCCAGCAGTCCCGCTAACACAGGGTATGCCAAAAACATTCAGTACTTC
CASSPANTGYAKNIQYF
>TRBJ2-2|TRBV28|-|-
TGTGCCAGCAGTTTAAGGGTCACCGGGGAGCTGTTTTTT
CASSLRVTGELFF
>TRBJ1-6|TRBV12-3/TRBV12-4|-|-
TGTGCCAGCAAGTACGGGGGCCATTCACCCCTCCACTTT
CASKYGGHSPLHF
>TRBJ1-5|TRBV15|-|few
TGTGCCACCTCGGACCACTTCGAGGATCAGCCCCAGCATTTT
CATSDHFEDQPQHF
>TRBJ1-4|TRBV7-2|-|-
TGTGCCAGCAGTTTTCAGCTCACTAATGAAAAACTGTTTTTT
CASSFQLTNEKLFF